This T cell receptor beta chain comes out of a study of identical twins. Study-level results: Whereas memory repertoires showed no such difference, abundant cord blood beta clonotypes carried fewer insertions. Out-of-frame beta sequences exhibited a weaker degree of excess twin sharing.

A single record per CDR3 protein comes from TCRdb applying MiXCR to the 5' RACE reads. The data show about 810,000 distinct CDR3 sequences, about 12% seen once. Note on this clonotype: The antigen is undetermined.

Trimming left V 10 bases short and J 2 bases short, with 15 bases between. CDR3 length: 14 amino acids. The germline CDR1 and CDR2 sequences are WSHSY and SAAADI. Healthy Caucasians alone served as donors. These data were also filed under a second study, of yellow fever vaccine responses in identical twins. That study reports: Twins' vaccine T cell responses were reported to seem partly convergent and partly personalized.

Source material: PBMCs. The J gene is TRBJ2-1, the V gene TRBV10-2, with D perhaps assigned TRBD1 or TRBD2 (5 bases each). The receptor was isolated from a woman under 30 in good health. Here the CDR3 DNA reads TGCGCCACCTGTGGGGGTAGCCCCTACAATGAGCAGTTCTTC. Amino acids: CATCGGSPYNEQFF.